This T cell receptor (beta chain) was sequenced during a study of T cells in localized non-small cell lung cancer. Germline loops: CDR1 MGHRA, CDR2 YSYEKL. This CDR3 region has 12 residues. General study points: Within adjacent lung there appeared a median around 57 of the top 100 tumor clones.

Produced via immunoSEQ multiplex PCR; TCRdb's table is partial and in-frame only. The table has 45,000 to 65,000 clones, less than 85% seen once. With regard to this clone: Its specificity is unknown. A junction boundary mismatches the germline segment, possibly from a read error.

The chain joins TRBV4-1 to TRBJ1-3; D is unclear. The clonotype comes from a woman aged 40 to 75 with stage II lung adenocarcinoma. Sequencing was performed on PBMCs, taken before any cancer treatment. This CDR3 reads CASSQEGNAIYF. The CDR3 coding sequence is TGCGCCAGCAGCCAAGAGGGAAACGCCATATATTTT.